This T cell receptor (beta chain) was found in a study of beta chain features in type 1 diabetes. Study-wide background: No age, gender or cell yield differences were seen between patients and healthy donors.

The CDR3 is made up of 16 amino acids. The ends were cut back, 3 bases at V and 2 bases at J, with 12 bases in the middle. Germline CDR1 is SGHRS and CDR2 is YFSETQ. Note on this clone: The antigen remains unidentified.

Findings and limits, study-wide: The study found moderately but significantly shorter TCRB CDR3s in all four CD4+ subsets of Type 1 diabetes patients. Researchers could not determine here whether HLA type influences TCRB rearrangement.

Since all of the isolated RNA was reverse transcribed, expressed TCRB transcripts were what got sequenced. For naive, central memory and regulatory T cell samples, reads averaged around 3.6 million. Data came from immunoSEQ multiplex PCR; TCRdb stores just in-frame clones and leaves some out. The repertoire consists of roughly 340,000 clones, with about 14% occurring once and the leading ten covering about 0.016%. The sequenced material came from naive CD4+ T cells from blood. The source of this sequence is a woman aged 18 to 35 with type 1 diabetes. The rearrangement links TRBV5-1 to TRBJ2-6; possibly TRBD2 for D (5 bases). The CDR3 here is CASSSPLGAGANVLTF. CDR3 DNA: TGCGCCAGCAGCTCGCCCCTCGGGGCTGGGGCCAACGTCCTGACTTTC. The variable domain in full, completed from reference TRBV5-1 and TRBJ2-6, reads KAGVTQTPRYLIKTRGQQVTLSCSPISGHRSVSWYQQTPGQGLQFLFEYFSETQRNKGNFPGRFSGRQFSNSRSEMNVSTLELGDSALYLCASSSPLGAGANVLTFGAGSRLTVL.